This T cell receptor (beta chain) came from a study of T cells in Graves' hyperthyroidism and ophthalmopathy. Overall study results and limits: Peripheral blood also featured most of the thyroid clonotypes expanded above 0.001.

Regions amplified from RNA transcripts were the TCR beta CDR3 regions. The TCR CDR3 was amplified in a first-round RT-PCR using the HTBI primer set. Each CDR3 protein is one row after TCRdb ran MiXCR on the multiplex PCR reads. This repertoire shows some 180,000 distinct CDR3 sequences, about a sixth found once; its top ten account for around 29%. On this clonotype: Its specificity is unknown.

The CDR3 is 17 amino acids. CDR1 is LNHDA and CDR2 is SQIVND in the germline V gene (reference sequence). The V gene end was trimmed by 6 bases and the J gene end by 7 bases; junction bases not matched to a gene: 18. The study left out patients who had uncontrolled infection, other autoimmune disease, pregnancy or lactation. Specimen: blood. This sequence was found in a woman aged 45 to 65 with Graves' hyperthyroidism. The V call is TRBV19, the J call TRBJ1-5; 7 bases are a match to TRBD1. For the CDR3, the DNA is TGTGCCAGTAGCACACCGGGACAGAGGGCAGGTTTACAGCCCCAGCATTTT. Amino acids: CASSTPGQRAGLQPQHF.